The 31 T cell receptor beta chains presented below share a single source sample, sequenced in a study of circulating CD8 cells and anti-PD-1 response in melanoma. Each library started from approximately 14 ng of total RNA using the QIAseq Immune Repertoire TCR panel. TCRdb analysed the reads with MiXCR anew, one entry per CDR3 protein. The table lists some 1,800 distinct CDR3 sequences, more than 6.5% of them singletons, with about 8% in the top ten. Sorting of live CD3+CD8+TCRalphabeta+ cells by PD-1 and/or TIGIT gave four subsets. The sample in question was CD8+ T cells from PBMCs, obtained at baseline or after one month of anti-PD-1 therapy (not recorded which). These receptor sequences come from a human donor with melanoma.

This clonotype is medium-sized (0.01 to 0.1%) in the sample. The V and J genes are TRBV14 and TRBJ1-3; 8 positions match TRBD1. V was clipped by 4 bases and J by 2 bases; unmatched bases: 4. This CDR3 has 15 amino acids. Germline CDR1 is SGHDN and CDR2 is FVKESK. CDR3 DNA: TGTGCCAGCAGCCCGTCGACAGGGGCTGGAAACACCATATATTTT. Protein product: CASSPSTGAGNTIYF.

By share, this clonotype ranks as large (0.1 to 1%). The chain has TRBV28 and TRBJ2-7, with D hard to call. CDR3 length: 14 residues. Germline V gene sequence: CDR1 MDHEN, CDR2 SYDVKM. The V gene lost 5 bases and the J gene lost 0 bases, with 11 bases spanning the gap. DNA of the CDR3: TGTGCCAGCAGTCCCCTCAGGACCTCCTACGAGCAGTACTTC. It is translated as CASSPLRTSYEQYF.

Comment on this clonotype: A much larger clone differs by one base, so this may be a read error. The rearrangement joins TRBV5-8 to TRBJ2-1, with 9 nucleotides matching TRBD2. The V gene's germline CDR1 is SGHTS and CDR2 YDEGEE. This CDR3 region has 14 residues. CDR3 residues: CASLETSGYSEQFF. The CDR3 bases are TGTGCCAGCTTGGAGACTAGCGGCTACAGTGAGCAGTTCTTC.

This clonotype ranks as medium-sized. The V and J genes are TRBV28 and TRBJ2-7; tentatively, D is TRBD1 or TRBD2 (5 bases each). CDR1 is MDHEN and CDR2 is SYDVKM in the germline V gene. V was clipped by 4 bases and J by 1 base, with 5 bases between them. The CDR3 runs 12 residues. The CDR3 DNA sequence: TGTGCCAGCAGTTGGGGGTCCTACGAGCAGTACTTC. Encoded protein: CASSWGSYEQYF.

This clonotype is labeled large. The genes are TRBV14 and TRBJ2-1; D not certain. The CDR3 is 12 residues long. Germline CDR1 and CDR2: SGHDN and FVKESK. Trimming stripped 3 bases from V and 9 bases from J, with 9 bases between. The CDR3 nucleotides read TGTGCCAGCAGCCACCCGGCCGGTGAGCAGTTCTTC. This encodes CASSHPAGEQFF.

CDR3 protein: CASSSQGDDNQETQYF. CDR3 bases: TGTGCCAGCTCCTCTCAAGGGGACGACAACCAAGAGACCCAGTACTTC. The chain employs TRBV28 and TRBJ2-5, with D perhaps given as TRBD1 or TRBD2 (5 bases each). The CDR3 has 16 amino acids. Trimming removed 8 bases from V and 0 bases from J, with 19 bases in between. Germline lookup yields CDR1 MDHEN and CDR2 SYDVKM.

This clonotype rates as large. This chain uses TRBV19 with TRBJ2-7, with a possible D match to TRBD2 (6 bases). This CDR3 has 14 amino acids. V dropped 0 bases and J dropped 6 bases, with 12 bases sitting between them. Germline-derived CDR1 and CDR2 are LNHDA and SQIVND (reference sequence). In nucleotides, the CDR3 is TGTGCCAGTAGTATAGATCACGGGAGTGGCGAGCAGTACTTC. It encodes CASSIDHGSGEQYF.

This clonotype is categorized as medium-sized (0.01 to 0.1%). This chain uses TRBV28 with TRBJ2-1; maybe TRBD1 (6 bases). The CDR3 extends over 13 amino acids. V was pared by 7 bases and J by 3 bases, with 10 bases between. Per germline, CDR1 MDHEN and CDR2 SYDVKM. The CDR3 bases are TGTGCCAGCAACCTGGACAGCTACAATGAGCAGTTCTTC. This gives the protein CASNLDSYNEQFF. Together with reference TRBV28 and TRBJ2-1, the CDR3 gives the full variable domain: DVKVTQSSRYLVKRTGEKVFLECVQDMDHENMFWYRQDPGLGLRLIYFSYDVKMKEKGDIPEGYSVSREKKERFSLILESASTNQTSMYLCASNLDSYNEQFFGPGTRLTVL.

A few counts support this clonotype. A much bigger clone sits one base away, suggesting this may be a read error. The chain joins TRBV19 to TRBJ2-1; D unresolved. Trimming shortened V by 5 bases and J by 8 bases, and 19 bases separated the two germline ends. The germline V gene encodes CDR1 LNHDA and CDR2 SQIVND (reference sequence). The CDR3 length is 15 residues. CDR3 region: CASSSIRAENYEQFF. In DNA form, the CDR3 reads TGTGCCAGTAGTTCGATACGGGCCGAGAACTATGAGCAGTTCTTC.

Regarding this clonotype: This may come from a read error, since a much larger clone is one base off. The chain carries TRBV28 and TRBJ2-2; D remains ambiguous. The CDR3 sequence is 14 residues long. Germline lookup yields CDR1 MDHEN and CDR2 SYDVKM. The CDR3 sequence: CASSLSANTEELFF. CDR3 nucleotide sequence: TGTGCCAGCAGTTTATCAGCGAACACCGAGGAGCTGTTTTTT.

This clonotype was seen once. This sequence joins TRBV19 and TRBJ2-7, with D perhaps TRBD2 (5 bases). Germline-derived CDR1 and CDR2 are LNHDA and SQIVND (reference sequence). This CDR3 is 13 amino acids long. Trimming took 2 bases from V and 7 from J, leaving 12 bases between them. CDR3 loop: CASSIFRGMEQYF. Written as DNA, the CDR3 is TGTGCCAGTAGTATATTCCGGGGTATGGAGCAGTACTTC. The full variable domain, its missing parts supplied by reference TRBV19 and TRBJ2-7, is DGGITQSPKYLFRKEGQNVTLSCEQNLNHDAMYWYRQDPGQGLRLIYYSQIVNDFQKGDIAEGYSVSREKKESFPLTVTSAQKNPTAFYLCASSIFRGMEQYFGPGTRLTVT.

Sample share makes this clonotype medium-sized. This rearrangement joins TRBV5-4 to TRBJ2-7; 7 nucleotides match TRBD2. The J segment lost 3 bases and the V segment lost 6 bases, leaving 18 bases of the junction unmatched. The CDR3 has 17 amino acids. Germline V gene lookup returns CDR1 SGHNT and CDR2 YYREEE (reference sequence). The CDR3 bases are TGTGCCAGCACTGGATTACATAGGAGACAGCGGGACTACGAGCAGTACTTC. Protein: CASTGLHRRQRDYEQYF. Complete variable domain (other parts from reference TRBV5-4 and TRBJ2-7): ETGVTQSPTHLIKTRGQQVTLRCSSQSGHNTVSWYQQALGQGPQFIFQYYREEENGRGNFPPRFSGLQFPNYSSELNVNALELDDSALYLCASTGLHRRQRDYEQYFGPGTRLTVT.

This clonotype is medium-sized by share. The genes are TRBV28 and TRBJ1-5, with 11 bases identical to TRBD1. The CDR3 is 15 amino acids. The germline gives CDR1 MDHEN, CDR2 SYDVKM. The trim removed 6 bases at V and 5 bases at J, leaving 6 bases unmatched. CDR3 DNA sequence: TGTGCCAGCAGCTGGGACAGGGGGTCGGATCAGCCCCAGCATTTT. Translation gives CASSWDRGSDQPQHF. The variable domain in full, with the rest retrieved from reference TRBV28 and TRBJ1-5, is DVKVTQSSRYLVKRTGEKVFLECVQDMDHENMFWYRQDPGLGLRLIYFSYDVKMKEKGDIPEGYSVSREKKERFSLILESASTNQTSMYLCASSWDRGSDQPQHFGDGTRLSIL.

This clonotype is categorized as large. The chain uses TRBV9 and TRBJ1-2; 9 positions match TRBD1. Germline CDR1 SGDLS, CDR2 YYNGEE. The J segment lost 4 bases and the V segment lost 4 bases, leaving 8 bases of the junction unmatched. The CDR3 sequence is 15 residues long. The CDR3 DNA sequence: TGTGCCAGCAGCCCTGGACAGGGGCCATTCTATGGCTACACCTTC. It yields the protein CASSPGQGPFYGYTF.

This clonotype is labeled as medium-sized. CDR3 loop: CASSRRSELTDTQYF. The CDR3 DNA follows: TGCGCCAGCAGTCGGCGAAGCGAACTCACAGATACGCAGTATTTT. The chain combines TRBV4-3 with TRBJ2-3; D remains unclear. V was clipped by 6 bases and J by 2 bases, with 15 bases between them. Germline CDR1 LGHNA, CDR2 YSLEER. This CDR3 comprises 15 residues.

By share of the sample, this clonotype is large. The chain has TRBV19 and TRBJ1-1, with D perhaps TRBD1 (5 bases). V was trimmed by 3 bases and J by 0 bases, leaving 11 bases between them. CDR3 length equals 15 residues. Germline loops: CDR1 LNHDA, CDR2 SQIVND (reference sequence). As DNA, the CDR3 is TGTGCCAGTAGTATTAGGGGCAATCTGAACACTGAAGCTTTCTTT. It encodes CASSIRGNLNTEAFF.

This clonotype is labeled medium-sized. This chain uses TRBV28 with TRBJ2-1, with 9 bases identical to TRBD1. CDR1 is MDHEN and CDR2 is SYDVKM in the germline V gene. The CDR3 extends over 17 amino acids. The V segment lost 6 bases and the J segment 0 bases; nucleotides outside the gene matches: 9. DNA of the CDR3: TGTGCCAGCAGGATTCCGGGACAGGGCCGCTCCTACAATGAGCAGTTCTTC. Translation: CASRIPGQGRSYNEQFF.

For this clonotype: This may arise from a read error, as a much more abundant clone is one base away. The conserved closing phenylalanine or tryptophan is absent in this CDR3, likely reflecting a read error. V gene TRBV28 combines with J gene TRBJ2-5; D is perhaps TRBD2 (8 bases). CDR1 MDHEN and CDR2 SYDVKM come from the germline V gene. Trimming stripped 4 bases from V and 4 bases from J, with 19 bases between. CDR3 length: 16 residues. This CDR3 reads CASSYPTGGGAETQYL. As DNA, the CDR3 is TGTGCCAGCAGTTACCCCACGGGAGGGGGCGCAGAGACCCAGTACCTC.

This clonotype was picked up a small number of times. A read error may explain this, as a much larger clone is one base away. V gene TRBV28 combines with J gene TRBJ2-7, with D unresolved. The CDR3 has 14 amino acids. The germline V gene has CDR1 MDHEN and CDR2 SYDVKM. CDR3 sequence reads: CASSPLRTSYEQHF. The CDR3, as DNA: TGTGCCAGCAGTCCCCTCAGGACCTCCTACGAGCAGCACTTC. The entire variable domain, with the rest obtained from reference TRBV28 and TRBJ2-7, is as follows: DVKVTQSSRYLVKRTGEKVFLECVQDMDHENMFWYRQDPGLGLRLIYFSYDVKMKEKGDIPEGYSVSREKKERFSLILESASTNQTSMYLCASSPLRTSYEQHFGPGTRLTVT.

This clonotype is termed medium-sized. The rearrangement uses TRBV7-9 and TRBJ1-1, with 8 bases lining up with TRBD1. Germline V gives CDR1 SEHNR, CDR2 FQNEAQ (reference sequence). J lost 3 bases, V lost 5 bases, and 2 bases had no gene match. The CDR3 consists of 13 residues. The CDR3 DNA sequence: TGTGCCAGCAGCCCGACAGGGGACACTGAAGCTTTCTTT. This codes for CASSPTGDTEAFF. The full variable domain, rest sourced from reference TRBV7-9 and TRBJ1-1, is DTGVSQNPRHKITKRGQNVTFRCDPISEHNRLYWYRQTLGQGPEFLTYFQNEAQLEKSRLLSDRFSAERPKGSFSTLEIQRTEQGDSAMYLCASSPTGDTEAFFGQGTRLTVV.

By sample fraction, this clonotype is large (0.1 to 1%). The V gene is TRBV28, the J gene TRBJ2-7, with TRBD2 identical over 11 bases. Germline trimming cut 6 bases from V and 5 bases from J; bases unmatched to any gene: 9. Germline values: CDR1 MDHEN, CDR2 SYDVKM. The CDR3 is made up of 15 amino acids. CDR3 sequence reads: CASSRSGLAGDEQYF. The CDR3 nucleotides are TGTGCCAGCAGCCGATCCGGACTAGCGGGCGACGAGCAGTACTTC.

This chain links TRBV12-3 or TRBV12-4 with TRBJ2-1; D unclear. V lost 2 bases and J lost 7, with 9 bases in between. The CDR3 has 13 residues. The CDR3 loop is CASSLKGWNEQFF. The CDR3, as DNA: TGTGCCAGCAGTTTAAAAGGTTGGAATGAGCAGTTCTTC.

This clonotype appeared a few times. This may be a read error: a much more frequent sequence differs by one nucleotide. J is TRBJ1-5 and V is TRBV9; no reliable D call. The germline V gene has CDR1 SGDLS and CDR2 YYNGEE. This CDR3 region has 15 residues. CDR3 sequence: CASSGDAAILQLQHF. The CDR3 DNA follows: TGTGCCAGCAGCGGAGATGCAGCCATATTGCAGCTCCAGCATTTT.

This clonotype is judged large. The gene calls are TRBV4-3 and TRBJ2-6; TRBD1 aligns across 7 bases. Germline trimming cut 0 bases from V and 0 bases from J; bases unmatched to any gene: 8. The CDR3 is made up of 19 amino acids. Germline-derived CDR1 and CDR2 are LGHNA and YSLEER. CDR3 nucleotides: TGCGCCAGCAGCCAAGACCCCGGGACAGTGAGCTCTGGGGCCAACGTCCTGACTTTC. This gives the protein CASSQDPGTVSSGANVLTF.

By share of the sample, this clonotype is medium-sized. V usage is TRBV25-1 and J usage is TRBJ1-1, with 8 bases identical to TRBD1. Germline V gene data show CDR1 as MGHDK and CDR2 as SYGVNS. The length of the CDR3 is 13 residues. Losses at the gene ends were 9 bases for V and 4 bases for J; bases not matched to a gene: 7. The CDR3 loop is CASTGQGVTEAFF. Here the CDR3 DNA reads TGTGCCAGTACCGGACAGGGAGTCACTGAAGCTTTCTTT.

Sample share makes this clonotype large (0.1 to 1%). The V and J genes are TRBV19 and TRBJ2-4, with D tentatively TRBD1 or TRBD2 (5 bases each). The CDR3 totals 14 residues. Trimming took off 4 bases at V and 8 bases at J, with 15 bases between the two ends. Germline V gene sequence: CDR1 LNHDA, CDR2 SQIVND (reference sequence). CDR3 sequence: CASSTPNLGDIQYF. The CDR3 nucleotides read TGTGCCAGTAGTACCCCCAACCTGGGGGACATTCAGTACTTC.

This clonotype is classed as medium-sized. The DNA of the CDR3 is TGTGCCAGCAGTGAATATAGACGTGATGGCTACACCTTC. Its translation is CASSEYRRDGYTF. V usage is TRBV25-1 and J usage is TRBJ1-2; D not resolved. Trimming left V 0 bases short and J 6 bases short, with 8 bases between. Germline CDR1 MGHDK, CDR2 SYGVNS. The CDR3 sequence is 13 residues long.

This clonotype is classed as medium-sized. The chain links TRBV28 to TRBJ1-1; 8 positions match TRBD1. V lost 2 bases to trimming and J lost 0 bases; unmatched junction nucleotides: 8. Germline CDR1 MDHEN, CDR2 SYDVKM. This CDR3 has 17 residues. The CDR3 loop is CASSLGGRGLMNTEAFF. As DNA, the CDR3 is TGTGCCAGCAGTTTAGGAGGCAGGGGGCTAATGAACACTGAAGCTTTCTTT.

The chain combines TRBV28 with TRBJ2-2; unclear D gene. Germline-derived CDR1 and CDR2 are MDHEN and SYDVKM. The CDR3 is 15 amino acids. The V end lost 6 bases, the J end lost 2 bases, and 13 bases lay between the germline ends. The CDR3 is CASRNFLTNTGELFF. Written as DNA, the CDR3 is TGTGCCAGCAGGAATTTCCTAACAAACACCGGGGAGCTGTTTTTT.

This clonotype is medium-sized. V usage is TRBV28 and J usage is TRBJ2-7; 9 nucleotides line up with TRBD2. CDR1 is MDHEN, CDR2 SYDVKM, per germline. CDR3 length equals 15 residues. V shed 5 bases, J shed 3 bases, and the junction held 8 bases outside the gene matches. The CDR3 DNA reads TGTGCCAGCAGTCAGACTAGCGGCAAAGACTACGAGCAGTACTTC. Translating it yields CASSQTSGKDYEQYF.

This clonotype is medium-sized (0.01 to 0.1%). CDR3 region: CASSLWGYQPQHF. In nucleotides, the CDR3 is TGTGCCAGCAGCTTATGGGGGTATCAGCCCCAGCATTTT. This chain connects TRBV7-2 to TRBJ1-5; possible D gene TRBD1, 5 bases. V was pared by 2 bases and J by 5 bases, with 7 bases between. The CDR3 loop spans 13 amino acids. CDR1 is SGHTA, CDR2 FQGNSA, per germline.